The 23 T cell receptor beta chains below all came from one sample that was sequenced in a study of blood T cell repertoires in COVID-19. Assay: immunoSEQ multiplex PCR; the TCRdb copy retains only in-frame clones and omits some. The table lists tens of thousands of clones, over 55% of them singletons. The specimen was peripheral blood. These receptor sequences come from a woman in her seventies with COVID-19, enrolled during active disease.

The CDR3 here is CASSLARGNWEKLFF. The CDR3 DNA reads TGTGCCAGCAGCTTGGCCAGGGGGAATTGGGAAAAACTGTTTTTT. The chain has TRBV5-6 and TRBJ1-4; TRBD1 matches 7 bases. Germline trimming cut 0 bases from V and 8 bases from J; bases unmatched to any gene: 7. The CDR3 loop spans 15 amino acids. Germline CDR1 reads SGHDT; CDR2 reads YYEEEE.

The J gene is TRBJ1-1, the V gene TRBV18; unclear D gene. The CDR3 extends over 12 amino acids. Germline CDR1 is KGHSH and CDR2 is LQKENI. Trimming took 5 bases from V and 2 from J, leaving 6 bases between them. CDR3 coding DNA: TGTGCCAGCTCAACGAGTAACACTGAAGCTTTCTTT. Encoded protein: CASSTSNTEAFF.

The chain is built from TRBV6-2 or TRBV6-3 and TRBJ2-2; TRBD1 aligns across 8 bases. This CDR3 spans 15 amino acids. V trimming: 2 bases; J trimming: 13 bases; junction bases outside the gene matches: 12. CDR1 and CDR2 from the germline V gene are MNHEY and SVGEGT. CDR3 coding DNA: TGTGCCAGCAGTTACACCGACAGGGGCATCCGTGGGCTGTTTTTT. Protein: CASSYTDRGIRGLFF.

This clone was found a few times. The chain joins TRBV7-8 to TRBJ1-2; D is ambiguous. Looked up from germline, CDR1 is SGHVS and CDR2 is FQNEAQ. V lost 5 bases and J lost 8, with 18 bases in between. The CDR3 runs 14 residues. The CDR3 loop reads CASSPARVPGGYTF. In nucleotides, the CDR3 is TGTGCCAGCAGCCCAGCCCGGGTCCCCGGAGGCTACACCTTC.

The V gene is TRBV19, the J gene TRBJ2-1, with 13 bases identical to TRBD2. From germline, CDR1 is LNHDA and CDR2 SQIVND (reference sequence). V was pared by 9 bases and J by 6 bases, with 2 bases of the junction left unmatched. This CDR3 is 13 amino acids long. This chain's CDR3 is CASRTSGSNEQFF. In DNA form, the CDR3 reads TGTGCCAGCAGGACTAGCGGGAGCAATGAGCAGTTCTTC.

The chain carries TRBV7-3 and TRBJ2-2, with 7 bases matching TRBD1. CDR1 is SGHTA and CDR2 is FQGTGA in the germline V gene. Trimming took 1 base from V and 2 from J; bases not matched to a gene: 1. The CDR3 is 15 residues long. CDR3 residues: CASSLNRGNTGELFF. The CDR3 DNA sequence: TGTGCCAGCAGCTTAAACAGGGGAAACACCGGGGAGCTGTTTTTT. The full variable domain, completed using reference TRBV7-3 and TRBJ2-2, is GAGVSQTPSNKVTEKGKYVELRCDPISGHTALYWYRQSLGQGPEFLIYFQGTGAADDSGLPNDRFFAVRPEGSVSTLKIQRTERGDSAVYLCASSLNRGNTGELFFGEGSRLTVL.

The rearrangement joins TRBV5-6 to TRBJ1-1; a possible D gene is TRBD1 (5 bases). V lost 0 bases and J lost 0, with 9 bases in between. The germline V gene encodes CDR1 SGHDT and CDR2 YYEEEE. The CDR3 is 15 amino acids. For the CDR3, the DNA is TGTGCCAGCAGCTTGGGAGGACACCTGAACACTGAAGCTTTCTTT. Its protein is CASSLGGHLNTEAFF. Variable domain in full (rest from reference TRBV5-6 and TRBJ1-1): DAGVTQSPTHLIKTRGQQVTLRCSPKSGHDTVSWYQQALGQGPQFIFQYYEEEERQRGNFPDRFSGHQFPNYSSELNVNALLLGDSALYLCASSLGGHLNTEAFFGQGTRLTVV.

As concerns this clone: Other DNA sequences within the sample encode an identical CDR3. The rearrangement joins TRBV3-1 (or the pseudogene TRBV3-2) to TRBJ1-1; 9 positions agree with TRBD1. This CDR3 region has 15 residues. Germline CDR1 reads LGHDT; CDR2 reads YNNKEL (reference sequence). J was trimmed by 5 bases and V by 0 bases; bases with no gene match: 4. The CDR3 region has the DNA TGTGCCAGCAGCCAAGAGGGACAGGGAGGAACTGAAGCTTTCTTT. Protein sequence: CASSQEGQGGTEAFF.

This chain connects TRBV19 to TRBJ1-1; D is perhaps TRBD1 (6 bases). Looked up from germline, CDR1 is LNHDA and CDR2 is SQIVND (reference sequence). V was cut by 7 bases and J by 4 bases, with 19 bases left in between. The CDR3 is made up of 15 amino acids. CDR3 amino acids: CASTYREGGGTEAFF. DNA of the CDR3: TGTGCCAGTACCTACAGGGAAGGGGGGGGCACTGAAGCTTTCTTT.

This clone appeared a single time. This chain joins TRBV13 and TRBJ2-5; possibly TRBD2 for D (6 bases). V was pared by 1 base and J by 5 bases, with 8 bases between. CDR1 and CDR2 from the germline V gene are PRHDT and FYEKMQ (reference sequence). This CDR3 region has 13 residues. CDR3 amino acids: CASSLVAGETQYF. The CDR3 DNA is TGTGCCAGCAGCTTAGTTGCGGGGGAGACCCAGTACTTC.

The rearrangement uses TRBV28 and TRBJ2-7, with 7 nucleotides matching TRBD1. Germline-derived CDR1 and CDR2 are MDHEN and SYDVKM. Trimming took 5 bases from V and 5 from J; bases not matched to a gene: 3. The CDR3 consists of 12 residues. CDR3: CASSTGDNEQYV. The DNA of the CDR3 is TGTGCCAGCAGTACAGGGGATAACGAGCAGTACGTC.

The sample holds a few counts of this clone. The gene calls are TRBV5-5 and TRBJ2-1; 8 nucleotides match TRBD2. V shed 6 bases, J shed 1 base, and the junction held 15 bases outside the gene matches. Germline CDR1 and CDR2: SGHKS and YYEKEE (reference sequence). The CDR3 extends over 18 amino acids. CDR3 DNA sequence: TGTGCCAGCAACCCCGGCCCTGGAGCGGGGGCTTCCTACAATGAGCAGTTCTTC. Amino acids: CASNPGPGAGASYNEQFF.

This clone was picked up a small number of times. The chain uses TRBV5-4 and TRBJ1-1, with 8 nucleotides matching TRBD1. Germline loops: CDR1 SGHNT, CDR2 YYREEE (reference sequence). Trimming removed 4 bases from V and 2 bases from J; junction bases left unmatched: 7. This CDR3 region has 15 residues. This CDR3 reads CASSLQTGENTEAFF. CDR3 in DNA: TGTGCCAGCAGCCTCCAGACAGGGGAAAACACTGAAGCTTTCTTT. Looking up the rest from reference TRBV5-4 and TRBJ1-1 gives the full variable domain: ETGVTQSPTHLIKTRGQQVTLRCSSQSGHNTVSWYQQALGQGPQFIFQYYREEENGRGNFPPRFSGLQFPNYSSELNVNALELDDSALYLCASSLQTGENTEAFFGQGTRLTVV.

This clone was seen only a few times. The chain combines TRBV5-1 with TRBJ2-4; 7 bases line up with TRBD2. Germline CDR1 reads SGHRS; CDR2 reads YFSETQ. The trim removed 4 bases at V and 9 bases at J, leaving 10 bases unmatched. CDR3 length: 14 residues. The CDR3 DNA reads TGCGCCAGCAGCCCACCCGGCTCGGGGGGCATTCAGTACTTC. Translation gives CASSPPGSGGIQYF. Variable domain in full (rest from reference TRBV5-1 and TRBJ2-4): KAGVTQTPRYLIKTRGQQVTLSCSPISGHRSVSWYQQTPGQGLQFLFEYFSETQRNKGNFPGRFSGRQFSNSRSEMNVSTLELGDSALYLCASSPPGSGGIQYFGAGTRLSVL.

The chain joins TRBV4-2 to TRBJ2-7, with D possibly TRBD1 on 6 matching bases. Between the trimmed V and J ends, which lost 3 bases and 4 bases, there was a span of 10 bases. CDR3 size: 13 residues. The germline CDR1 and CDR2 sequences are LGHNA and YNFKEQ. In nucleotides, the CDR3 is TGTGCCAGCAGCCAGACCACAGGGTACGAGCAGTACTTC. It specifies CASSQTTGYEQYF.

This chain links TRBV5-6 with TRBJ1-1; maybe TRBD1 (5 bases). Germline loops: CDR1 SGHDT, CDR2 YYEEEE. This CDR3 is 14 amino acids long. Trimming removed 1 base from V and 5 bases from J, with 12 bases in between. CDR3 region: CASSLFRGVTEAFF. Here the CDR3 DNA reads TGTGCCAGCAGCTTGTTCCGGGGGGTTACTGAAGCTTTCTTT.

The chain employs TRBV7-2 and TRBJ2-7; D is perhaps TRBD1 (5 bases). Germline lookup yields CDR1 SGHTA and CDR2 FQGNSA. The CDR3 runs 14 residues. V dropped 2 bases and J dropped 5 bases, with 13 bases sitting between them. The CDR3 reads CASSLPRRANEQYF. The CDR3 DNA is TGTGCCAGCAGCTTACCCCGCAGGGCCAACGAGCAGTACTTC.

The chain's CDR3 is CASSAASVDNEQFF. As DNA, the CDR3 is TGTGCCAGCAGCGCCGCTAGCGTCGACAATGAGCAGTTCTTC. The J gene is TRBJ2-1, the V gene TRBV5-4, with a tentative D call TRBD2 (6 bases). V shed 4 bases and J shed 5 bases, with 13 bases lying between them. Germline-derived CDR1 and CDR2 are SGHNT and YYREEE (reference sequence). The CDR3 covers 14 residues.

The V and J genes are TRBV6-4 and TRBJ2-7, with TRBD1 matching 7 bases. This CDR3 has 17 amino acids. V was clipped by 11 bases and J by 1 base; unmatched bases: 20. Germline lookup yields CDR1 MRHNA and CDR2 SNTAGT. The CDR3 region is CAGKKGQDQRTSYEQYV. The CDR3 coding sequence is TGTGCCGGAAAAAAAGGACAGGACCAGCGGACATCCTACGAGCAGTACGTC.

J is TRBJ1-6 and V is TRBV3-1 (or the pseudogene TRBV3-2); no clear D. Trimming removed 1 base from V and 9 bases from J, with 7 bases in between. The CDR3 spans 13 residues. Per germline, CDR1 LGHDT and CDR2 YNNKEL (reference sequence). Here the CDR3 reads CASSQGLFSPLHF. CDR3 DNA sequence: TGTGCCAGCAGCCAAGGACTTTTTTCACCCCTCCACTTT.

This rearrangement joins TRBV3-1 (or the pseudogene TRBV3-2) to TRBJ1-3; perhaps TRBD1 as D (6 bases). V was cut by 1 base and J by 0 bases, with 31 bases left in between. Germline values: CDR1 LGHDT, CDR2 YNNKEL (reference sequence). This CDR3 is 23 amino acids long. CDR3 bases: TGTGCCAGCAGCCAAGGGGTCCCCCAGGACAGACTCCGCGAGTCCTTCTCTGGAAACACCATATATTTT. Amino acids: CASSQGVPQDRLRESFSGNTIYF.

CDR3 DNA: TGTGCCAGCAGCTTACCGCAGGGCACTTCGCGCGGGGAGCTGTTTTTT. Protein sequence: CASSLPQGTSRGELFF. V is TRBV7-9 and J is TRBJ2-2, with D perhaps matching TRBD1 (5 bases). The ends were cut back, 2 bases at V and 7 bases at J, with 17 bases in the middle. CDR3 length: 16 residues. Germline loops: CDR1 SEHNR, CDR2 FQNEAQ (reference sequence).

This chain uses TRBV7-8 with TRBJ2-2; 10 positions agree with TRBD2. Germline V lookup: CDR1 SGHVS, CDR2 FQNEAQ. The CDR3 is 16 residues long. V gave up 6 bases and J gave up 4 bases; unmatched junction bases: 8. For the CDR3, the DNA is TGTGCCAGCAGGTCTCTAGCGGGAGCGGGCACCGGGGAGCTGTTTTTT. Protein product: CASRSLAGAGTGELFF.